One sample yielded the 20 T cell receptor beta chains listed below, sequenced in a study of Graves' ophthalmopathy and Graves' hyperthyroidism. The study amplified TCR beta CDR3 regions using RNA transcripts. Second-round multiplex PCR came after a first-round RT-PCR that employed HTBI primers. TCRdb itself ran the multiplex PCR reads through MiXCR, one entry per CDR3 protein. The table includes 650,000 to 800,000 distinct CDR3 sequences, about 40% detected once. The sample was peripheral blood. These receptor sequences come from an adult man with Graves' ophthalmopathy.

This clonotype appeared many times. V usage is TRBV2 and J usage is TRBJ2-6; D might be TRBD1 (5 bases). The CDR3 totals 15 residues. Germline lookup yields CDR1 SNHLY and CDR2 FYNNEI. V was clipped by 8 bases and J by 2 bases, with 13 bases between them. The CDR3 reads CASCYSGTGANVLTF. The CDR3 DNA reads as TGTGCCAGCTGTTATTCAGGGACTGGGGCCAACGTCCTGACTTTC. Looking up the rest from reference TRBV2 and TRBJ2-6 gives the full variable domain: EPEVTQTPSHQVTQMGQEVILRCVPISNHLYFYWYRQILGQKVEFLVSFYNNEISEKSEIFDDQFSVERPDGSNFTLKIRSTKLEDSAMYFCASCYSGTGANVLTFGAGSRLTVL.

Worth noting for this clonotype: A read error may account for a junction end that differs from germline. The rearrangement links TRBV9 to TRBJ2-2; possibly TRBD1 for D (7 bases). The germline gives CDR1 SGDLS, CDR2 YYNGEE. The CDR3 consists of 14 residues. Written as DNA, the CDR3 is TGTGCCAGCAGCGTAACAGGGGAAACCGGGGGGCTGTTTTTT. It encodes CASSVTGETGGLFF.

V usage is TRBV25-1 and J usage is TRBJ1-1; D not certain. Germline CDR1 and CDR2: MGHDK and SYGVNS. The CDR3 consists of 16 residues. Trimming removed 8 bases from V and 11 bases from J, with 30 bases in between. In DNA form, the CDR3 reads TGTGCCAGCGTTGAAGTCCCCACCCCCCAGATGGTGTCCGCTTTCTTT. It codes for CASVEVPTPQMVSAFF.

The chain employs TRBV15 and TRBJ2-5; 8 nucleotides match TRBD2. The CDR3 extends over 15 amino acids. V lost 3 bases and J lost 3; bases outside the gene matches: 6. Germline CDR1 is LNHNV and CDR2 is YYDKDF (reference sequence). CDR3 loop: CATSSVGGRKETQYF. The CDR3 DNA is TGTGCCACCAGCAGCGTCGGCGGGAGGAAAGAGACCCAGTACTTC.

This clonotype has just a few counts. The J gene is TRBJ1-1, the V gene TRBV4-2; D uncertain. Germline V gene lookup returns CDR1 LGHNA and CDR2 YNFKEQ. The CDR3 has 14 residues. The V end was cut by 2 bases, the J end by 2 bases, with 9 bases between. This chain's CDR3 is CASSQRNGNTEAFF. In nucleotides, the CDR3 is TGTGCCAGCAGCCAAAGGAATGGTAACACTGAAGCTTTCTTT.

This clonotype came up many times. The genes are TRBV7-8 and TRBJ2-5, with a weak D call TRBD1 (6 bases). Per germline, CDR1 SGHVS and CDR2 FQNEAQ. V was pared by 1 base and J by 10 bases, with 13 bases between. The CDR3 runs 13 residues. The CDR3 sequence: CASSLVGEGDQYF. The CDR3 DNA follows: TGTGCCAGCAGCTTAGTCGGCGAGGGGGACCAGTACTTC.

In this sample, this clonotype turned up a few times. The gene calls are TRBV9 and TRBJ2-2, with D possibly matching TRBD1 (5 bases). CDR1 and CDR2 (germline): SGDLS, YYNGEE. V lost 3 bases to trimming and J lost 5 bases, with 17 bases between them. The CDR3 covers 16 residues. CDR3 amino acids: CASSAVAGAATGELFF. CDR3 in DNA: TGTGCCAGCAGCGCCGTTGCTGGGGCCGCGACCGGGGAGCTGTTTTTT.

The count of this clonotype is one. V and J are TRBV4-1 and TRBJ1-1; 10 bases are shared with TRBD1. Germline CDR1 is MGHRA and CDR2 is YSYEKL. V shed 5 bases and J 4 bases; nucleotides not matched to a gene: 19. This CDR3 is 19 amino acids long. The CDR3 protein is CASSKDRGRFRGGGTEAFF. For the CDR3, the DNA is TGCGCCAGCAGCAAGGACAGGGGGAGGTTTCGGGGAGGGGGCACTGAAGCTTTCTTT.

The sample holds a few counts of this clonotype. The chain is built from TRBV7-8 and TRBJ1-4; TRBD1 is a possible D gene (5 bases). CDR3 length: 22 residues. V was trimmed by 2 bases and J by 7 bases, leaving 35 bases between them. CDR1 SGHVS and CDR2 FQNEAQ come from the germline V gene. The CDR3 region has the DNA TGTGCCAGCAGCTTAAGAGGGGCCCACCGGCCAGGGCGGATCCTTCTGGGTGAAAAACTGTTTTTT. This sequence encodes CASSLRGAHRPGRILLGEKLFF.

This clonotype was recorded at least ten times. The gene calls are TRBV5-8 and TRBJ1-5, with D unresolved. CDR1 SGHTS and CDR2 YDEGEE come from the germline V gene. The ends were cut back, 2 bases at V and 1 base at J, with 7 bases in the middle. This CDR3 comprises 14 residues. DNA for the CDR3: TGTGCCAGCAGCTTCACGGGCAGCAATCAGCCCCAGCATTTT. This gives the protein CASSFTGSNQPQHF. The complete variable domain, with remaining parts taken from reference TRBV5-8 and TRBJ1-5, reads EAGVTQSPTHLIKTRGQQATLRCSPISGHTSVYWYQQALGLGLQFLLWYDEGEERNRGNFPPRFSGRQFPNYSSELNVNALELEDSALYLCASSFTGSNQPQHFGDGTRLSIL.

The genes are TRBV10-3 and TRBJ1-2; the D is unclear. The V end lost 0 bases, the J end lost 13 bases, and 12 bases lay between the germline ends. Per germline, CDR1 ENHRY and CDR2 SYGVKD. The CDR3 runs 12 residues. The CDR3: CAISESDGSSTF. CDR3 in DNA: TGTGCCATCAGTGAGTCAGATGGGAGTTCCACCTTC.

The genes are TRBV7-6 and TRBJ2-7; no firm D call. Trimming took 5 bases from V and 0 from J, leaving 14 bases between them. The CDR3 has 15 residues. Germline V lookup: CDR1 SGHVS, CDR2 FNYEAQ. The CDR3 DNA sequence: TGTGCCAGCAGCGTTGTGGACCGGAGCTCCTACGAGCAGTACTTC. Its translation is CASSVVDRSSYEQYF. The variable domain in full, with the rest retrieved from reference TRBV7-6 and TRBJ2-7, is GAGVSQSPRYKVTKRGQDVALRCDPISGHVSLYWYRQALGQGPEFLTYFNYEAQQDKSGLPNDRFSAERPEGSISTLTIQRTEQRDSAMYRCASSVVDRSSYEQYFGPGTRLTVT.

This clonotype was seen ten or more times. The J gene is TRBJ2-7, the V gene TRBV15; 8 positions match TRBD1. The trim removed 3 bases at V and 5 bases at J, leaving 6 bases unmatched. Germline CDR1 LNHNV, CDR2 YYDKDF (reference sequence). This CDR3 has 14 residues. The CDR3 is CATSRDRERDEQYF. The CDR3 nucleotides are TGTGCCACCAGCAGGGACAGGGAGAGGGACGAGCAGTACTTC.

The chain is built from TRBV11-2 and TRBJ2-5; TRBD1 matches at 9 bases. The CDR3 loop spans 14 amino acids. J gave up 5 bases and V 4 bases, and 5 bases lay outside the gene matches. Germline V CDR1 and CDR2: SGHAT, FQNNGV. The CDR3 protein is CASSSGQGTETQYF. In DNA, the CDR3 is TGTGCCAGCAGCTCAGGACAGGGGACGGAGACCCAGTACTTC. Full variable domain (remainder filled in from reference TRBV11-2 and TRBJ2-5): EAGVAQSPRYKIIEKRQSVAFWCNPISGHATLYWYQQILGQGPKLLIQFQNNGVVDDSQLPKDRFSAERLKGVDSTLKIQPAKLEDSAVYLCASSSGQGTETQYFGPGTRLLVL.

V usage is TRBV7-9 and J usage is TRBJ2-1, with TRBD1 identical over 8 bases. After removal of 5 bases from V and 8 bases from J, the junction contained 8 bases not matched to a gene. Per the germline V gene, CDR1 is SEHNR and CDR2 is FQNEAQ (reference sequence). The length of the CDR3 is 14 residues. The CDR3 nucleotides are TGTGCCAGCAGCCCAGGGGGCCGAGGACATGAGCAGTTCTTC. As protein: CASSPGGRGHEQFF.

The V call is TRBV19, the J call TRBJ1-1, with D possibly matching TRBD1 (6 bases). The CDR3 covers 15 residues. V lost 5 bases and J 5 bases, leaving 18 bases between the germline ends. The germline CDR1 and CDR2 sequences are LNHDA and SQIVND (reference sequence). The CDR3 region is CASSAPDRLGTEAFF. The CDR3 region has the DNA TGTGCCAGTAGTGCCCCGGACAGACTGGGAACTGAAGCTTTCTTT.

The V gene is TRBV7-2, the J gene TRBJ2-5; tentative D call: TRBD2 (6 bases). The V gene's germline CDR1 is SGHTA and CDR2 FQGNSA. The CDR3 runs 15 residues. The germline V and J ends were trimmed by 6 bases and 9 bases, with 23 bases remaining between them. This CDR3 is CASSVRGAGNQPQYF. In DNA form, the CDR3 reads TGTGCCAGCAGTGTTAGAGGAGCGGGCAATCAGCCCCAGTACTTC.

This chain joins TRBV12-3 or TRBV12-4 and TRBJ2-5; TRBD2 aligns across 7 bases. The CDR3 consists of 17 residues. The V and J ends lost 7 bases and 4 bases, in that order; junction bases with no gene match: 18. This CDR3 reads CASTLRGARGSGETQYF. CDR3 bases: TGTGCCAGCACCTTAAGAGGAGCGCGGGGGTCGGGAGAGACCCAGTACTTC.

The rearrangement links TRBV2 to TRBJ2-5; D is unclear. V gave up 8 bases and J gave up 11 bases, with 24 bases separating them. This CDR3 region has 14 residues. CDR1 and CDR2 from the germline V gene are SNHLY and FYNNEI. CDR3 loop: CASRRPGAYNEQYF. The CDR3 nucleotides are TGTGCCAGCCGGAGACCGGGCGCCTACAATGAGCAGTACTTC.

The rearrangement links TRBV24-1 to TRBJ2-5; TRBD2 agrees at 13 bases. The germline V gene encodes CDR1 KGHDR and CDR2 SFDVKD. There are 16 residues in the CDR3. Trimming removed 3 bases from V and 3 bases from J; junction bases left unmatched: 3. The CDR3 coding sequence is TGTGCCACCAGTGATAGGACTAGCGGGAGAGAAGAGACCCAGTACTTC. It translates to CATSDRTSGREETQYF.